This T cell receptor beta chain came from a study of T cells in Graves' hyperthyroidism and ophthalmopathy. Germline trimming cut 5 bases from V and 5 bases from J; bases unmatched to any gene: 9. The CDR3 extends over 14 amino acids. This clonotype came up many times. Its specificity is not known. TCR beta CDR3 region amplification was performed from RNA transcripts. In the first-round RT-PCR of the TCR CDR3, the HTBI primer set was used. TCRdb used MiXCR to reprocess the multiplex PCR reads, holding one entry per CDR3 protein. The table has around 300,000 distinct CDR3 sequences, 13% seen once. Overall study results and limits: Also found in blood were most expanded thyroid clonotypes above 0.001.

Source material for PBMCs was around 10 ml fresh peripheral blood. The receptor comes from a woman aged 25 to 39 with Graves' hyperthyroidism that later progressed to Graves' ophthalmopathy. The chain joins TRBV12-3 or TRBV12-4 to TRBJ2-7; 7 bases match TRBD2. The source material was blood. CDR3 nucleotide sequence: TGTGCCAGCAGTGGGGGGGGGGAGAGCGACGAGCAGTACTTC. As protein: CASSGGGESDEQYF.